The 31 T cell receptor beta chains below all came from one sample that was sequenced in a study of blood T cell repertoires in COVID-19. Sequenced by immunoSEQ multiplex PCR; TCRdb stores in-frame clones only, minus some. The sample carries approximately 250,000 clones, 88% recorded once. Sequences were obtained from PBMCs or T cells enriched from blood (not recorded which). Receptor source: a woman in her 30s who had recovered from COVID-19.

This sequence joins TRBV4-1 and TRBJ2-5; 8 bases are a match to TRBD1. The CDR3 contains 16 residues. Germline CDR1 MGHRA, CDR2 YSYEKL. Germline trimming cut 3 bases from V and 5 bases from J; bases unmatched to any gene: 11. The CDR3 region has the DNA TGCGCCAGCAGCCATCGGACAGGGCGCCTGCAGGAGACCCAGTACTTC. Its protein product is CASSHRTGRLQETQYF.

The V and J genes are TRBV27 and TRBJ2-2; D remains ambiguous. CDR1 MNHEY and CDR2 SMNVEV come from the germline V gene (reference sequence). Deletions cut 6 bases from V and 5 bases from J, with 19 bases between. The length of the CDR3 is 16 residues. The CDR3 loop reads CASRPISPSRTGELFF. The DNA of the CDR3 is TGTGCCAGCAGACCGATCTCGCCATCCCGGACCGGGGAGCTGTTTTTT.

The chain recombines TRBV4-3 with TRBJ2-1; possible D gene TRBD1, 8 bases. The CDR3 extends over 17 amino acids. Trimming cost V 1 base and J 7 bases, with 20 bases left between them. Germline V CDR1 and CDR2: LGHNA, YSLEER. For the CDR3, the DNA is TGCGCCAGCAGCCAAGCCGGGACAGGCCCCGGGGGGAATGAGCAGTTCTTC. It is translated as CASSQAGTGPGGNEQFF.

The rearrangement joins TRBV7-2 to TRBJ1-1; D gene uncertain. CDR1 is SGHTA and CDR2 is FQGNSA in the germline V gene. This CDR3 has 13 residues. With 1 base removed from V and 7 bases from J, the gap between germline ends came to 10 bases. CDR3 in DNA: TGTGCCAGCAGCTTAGTGATGTCACTTGAAGCTTTCTTT. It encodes CASSLVMSLEAFF.

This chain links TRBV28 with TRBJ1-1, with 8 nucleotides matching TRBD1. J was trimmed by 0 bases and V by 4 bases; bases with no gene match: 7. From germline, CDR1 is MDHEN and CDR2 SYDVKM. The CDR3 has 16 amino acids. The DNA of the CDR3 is TGTGCCAGCAGTTCAGGGGGCAAGGGGGTGAACACTGAAGCTTTCTTT. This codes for CASSSGGKGVNTEAFF.

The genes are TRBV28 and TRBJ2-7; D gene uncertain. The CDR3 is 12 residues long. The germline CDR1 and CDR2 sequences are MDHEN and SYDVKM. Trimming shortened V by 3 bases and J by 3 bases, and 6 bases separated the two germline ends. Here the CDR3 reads CASSLPNYEQYF. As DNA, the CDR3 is TGTGCCAGCAGTTTGCCTAACTACGAGCAGTACTTC. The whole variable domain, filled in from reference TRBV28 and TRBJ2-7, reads DVKVTQSSRYLVKRTGEKVFLECVQDMDHENMFWYRQDPGLGLRLIYFSYDVKMKEKGDIPEGYSVSREKKERFSLILESASTNQTSMYLCASSLPNYEQYFGPGTRLTVT.

The CDR3 nucleotides read TGTGCCAGCTCACCGGACAGGGACTTGTTTGGCTACACCTTC. Its translation is CASSPDRDLFGYTF. This sequence joins TRBV18 and TRBJ1-2, with 8 nucleotides matching TRBD1. With V trimmed by 3 bases and J by 7 bases, 7 bases remained unmatched. This CDR3 is built from 14 residues. Germline CDR1 is KGHSH and CDR2 is LQKENI.

The CDR3 bases are TGTGCCACCATGGGGCTAGCGCGACCTCGGGGGAATGAGCAGTTCTTC. Its protein product is CATMGLARPRGNEQFF. The rearrangement links TRBV15 to TRBJ2-1; D is possibly TRBD2 (6 bases). The CDR3 has 16 residues. The V and J ends lost 7 bases and 7 bases respectively, with 23 bases between them. Looked up from germline, CDR1 is LNHNV and CDR2 is YYDKDF (reference sequence).

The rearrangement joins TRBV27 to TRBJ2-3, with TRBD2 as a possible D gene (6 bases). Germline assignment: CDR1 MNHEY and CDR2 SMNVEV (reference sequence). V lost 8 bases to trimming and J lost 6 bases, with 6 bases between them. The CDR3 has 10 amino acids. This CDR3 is CASGGDTQYF. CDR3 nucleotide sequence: TGTGCCAGCGGGGGGGATACGCAGTATTTT.

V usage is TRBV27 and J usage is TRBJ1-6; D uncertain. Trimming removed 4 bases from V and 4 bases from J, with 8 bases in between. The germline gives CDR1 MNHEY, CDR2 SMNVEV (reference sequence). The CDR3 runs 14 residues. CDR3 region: CASSSQAYNSPLHF. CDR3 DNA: TGTGCCAGCAGTTCCCAGGCTTATAATTCACCCCTCCACTTT.

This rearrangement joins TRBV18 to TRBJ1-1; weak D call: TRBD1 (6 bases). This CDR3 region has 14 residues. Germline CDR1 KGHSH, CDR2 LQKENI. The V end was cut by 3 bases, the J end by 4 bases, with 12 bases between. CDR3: CASSPWEGGTEAFF. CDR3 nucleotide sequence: TGTGCCAGCTCACCCTGGGAGGGGGGCACTGAAGCTTTCTTT.

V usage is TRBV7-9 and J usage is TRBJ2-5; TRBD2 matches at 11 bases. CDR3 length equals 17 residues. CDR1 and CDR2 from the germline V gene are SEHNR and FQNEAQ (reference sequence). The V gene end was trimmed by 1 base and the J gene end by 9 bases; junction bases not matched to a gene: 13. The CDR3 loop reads CASSLESSGRSTGAQYF. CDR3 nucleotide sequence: TGTGCCAGCAGCTTAGAGTCTAGCGGGAGGTCTACAGGGGCCCAGTACTTC.

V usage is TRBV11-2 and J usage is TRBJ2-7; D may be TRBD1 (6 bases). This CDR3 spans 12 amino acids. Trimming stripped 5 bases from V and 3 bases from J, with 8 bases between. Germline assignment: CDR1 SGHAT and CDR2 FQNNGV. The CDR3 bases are TGTGCCAGCAGCCAGGGGTTCTACGAGCAGTACTTC. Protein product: CASSQGFYEQYF.

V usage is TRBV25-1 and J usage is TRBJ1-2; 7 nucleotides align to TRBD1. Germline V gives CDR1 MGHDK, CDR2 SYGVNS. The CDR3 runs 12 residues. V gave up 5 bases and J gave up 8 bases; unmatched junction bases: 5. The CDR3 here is CASSPTGSGYTF. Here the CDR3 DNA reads TGTGCCAGCAGTCCGACAGGGAGCGGCTACACCTTC.

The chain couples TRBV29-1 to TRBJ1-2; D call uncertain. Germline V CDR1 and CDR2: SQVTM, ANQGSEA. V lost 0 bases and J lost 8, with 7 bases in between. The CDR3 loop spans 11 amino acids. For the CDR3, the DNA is TGCAGCGTTGAAGAGAGAAGCGGCTACACCTTC. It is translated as CSVEERSGYTF.

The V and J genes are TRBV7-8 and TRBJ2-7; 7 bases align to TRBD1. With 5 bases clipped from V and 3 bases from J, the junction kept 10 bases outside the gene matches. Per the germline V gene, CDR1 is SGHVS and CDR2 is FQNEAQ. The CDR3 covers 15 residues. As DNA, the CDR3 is TGTGCCAGCAGCCCCCTTGCAGGGGGATTCTACGAGCAGTACTTC. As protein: CASSPLAGGFYEQYF.

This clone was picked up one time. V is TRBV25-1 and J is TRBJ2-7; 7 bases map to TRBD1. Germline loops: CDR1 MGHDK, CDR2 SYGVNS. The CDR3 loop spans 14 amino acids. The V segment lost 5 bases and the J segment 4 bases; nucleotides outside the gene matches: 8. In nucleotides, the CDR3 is TGTGCCAGCAGTCACGGGACAGCTTATTACGAGCAGTACTTC. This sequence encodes CASSHGTAYYEQYF.

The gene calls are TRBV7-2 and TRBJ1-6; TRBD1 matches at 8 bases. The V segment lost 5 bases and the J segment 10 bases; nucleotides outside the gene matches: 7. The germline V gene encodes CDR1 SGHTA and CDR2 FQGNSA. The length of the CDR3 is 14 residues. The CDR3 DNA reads TGTGCCAGCAGCGATCAGGGGGCGAGGTCACCCCTCCACTTT. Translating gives CASSDQGARSPLHF.

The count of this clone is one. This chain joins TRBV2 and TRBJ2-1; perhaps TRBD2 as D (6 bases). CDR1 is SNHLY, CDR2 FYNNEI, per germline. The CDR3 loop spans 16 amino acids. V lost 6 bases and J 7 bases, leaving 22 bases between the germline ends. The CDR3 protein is CASRAGGAGTGNEQFF. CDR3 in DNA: TGTGCCAGCAGAGCCGGCGGCGCGGGAACGGGTAATGAGCAGTTCTTC.

CDR3 region: CASSPGPGGSPYGYTF. In nucleotides, the CDR3 is TGCGCCAGCAGCCCAGGCCCGGGAGGGTCTCCCTATGGCTACACCTTC. This sequence joins TRBV4-3 and TRBJ1-2; no definite D call. The CDR3 runs 16 residues. The ends were cut back, 4 bases at V and 4 bases at J, with 19 bases in the middle. Germline V gives CDR1 LGHNA, CDR2 YSLEER.

The chain's CDR3 is CASGLAGDYYNEQFF. CDR3 nucleotides: TGTGCCAGTGGACTAGCGGGAGATTATTACAATGAGCAGTTCTTC. The chain is built from TRBV27 and TRBJ2-1, with TRBD2 matching over 13 bases. V shed 9 bases and J 4 bases; nucleotides not matched to a gene: 6. The CDR3 totals 15 residues. Germline CDR1 reads MNHEY; CDR2 reads SMNVEV (reference sequence).

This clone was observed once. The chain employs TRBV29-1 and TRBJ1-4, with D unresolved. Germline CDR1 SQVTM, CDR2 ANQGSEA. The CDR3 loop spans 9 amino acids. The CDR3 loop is CGGREGLFF. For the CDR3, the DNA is TGCGGTGGGCGGGAGGGCCTGTTTTTT.

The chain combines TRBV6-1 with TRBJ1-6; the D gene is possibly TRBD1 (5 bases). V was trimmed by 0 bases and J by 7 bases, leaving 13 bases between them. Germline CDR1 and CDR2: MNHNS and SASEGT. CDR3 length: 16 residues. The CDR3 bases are TGTGCCAGCAGTGAAGCGGGGGGACTTGGCAATTCACCCCTCCACTTT. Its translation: CASSEAGGLGNSPLHF.

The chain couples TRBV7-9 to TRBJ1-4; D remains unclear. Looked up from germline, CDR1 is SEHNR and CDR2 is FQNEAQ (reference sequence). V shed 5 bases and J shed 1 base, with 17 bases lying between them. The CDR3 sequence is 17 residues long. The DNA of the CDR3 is TGTGCCAGCAGCCCCCCAGAGGAGAGCCGAACTAATGAAAAACTGTTTTTT. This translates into CASSPPEESRTNEKLFF.

CDR3 sequence: CASSLSGSDGYTF. The CDR3 DNA sequence: TGTGCCAGCAGCTTATCAGGGTCGGATGGCTACACCTTC. V is TRBV7-8 and J is TRBJ1-2; D is perhaps TRBD1 (5 bases). Germline CDR1 is SGHVS and CDR2 is FQNEAQ. The CDR3 is made up of 13 amino acids. Trimming took off 2 bases at V and 6 bases at J, with 10 bases between the two ends.

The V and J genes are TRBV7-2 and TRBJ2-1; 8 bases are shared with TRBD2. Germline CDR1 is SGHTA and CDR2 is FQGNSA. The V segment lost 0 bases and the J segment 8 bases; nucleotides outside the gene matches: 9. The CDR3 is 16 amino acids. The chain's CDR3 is CASSLAPGTSGYEQFF. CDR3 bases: TGTGCCAGCAGCTTAGCGCCAGGGACTAGTGGCTATGAGCAGTTCTTC.

CDR3 DNA: TGTGCCTGGAGTGTACGGGGAGGGGGGTTCTACTACGAGCAGTACTTC. Protein product: CAWSVRGGGFYYEQYF. The chain combines TRBV30 with TRBJ2-7, with D perhaps TRBD2 (7 bases). The V gene's germline CDR1 is GTSNPN and CDR2 SVGIG (reference sequence). V was trimmed by 0 bases and J by 3 bases, leaving 18 bases between them. CDR3 length: 16 residues.

The CDR3 DNA reads TGTGCCATCAGTGATTCGGCAGATACGCAGTATTTT. Its translation is CAISDSADTQYF. The chain joins TRBV10-3 to TRBJ2-3; no clear D. Trimming took off 3 bases at V and 4 bases at J, with 5 bases between the two ends. Germline CDR1 reads ENHRY; CDR2 reads SYGVKD. The CDR3 has 12 amino acids.

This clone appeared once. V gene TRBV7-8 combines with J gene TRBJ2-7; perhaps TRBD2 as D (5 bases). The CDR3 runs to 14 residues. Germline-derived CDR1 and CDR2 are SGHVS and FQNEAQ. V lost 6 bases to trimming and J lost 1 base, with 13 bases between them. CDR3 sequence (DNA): TGTGCCAGCAGTCTAGCCTGGGAATCCTACGAGCAGTACTTC. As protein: CASSLAWESYEQYF.

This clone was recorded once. The CDR3 here is CASSDSKGWLGQGASGNTIYF. In nucleotides, the CDR3 is TGTGCCAGCAGTGACTCGAAGGGGTGGCTCGGACAGGGCGCATCTGGAAACACCATATATTTT. The J gene is TRBJ1-3, the V gene TRBV6-4, with TRBD1 identical over 8 bases. V trimming: 0 bases; J trimming: 1 base; junction bases outside the gene matches: 17. Germline CDR1 reads MRHNA; CDR2 reads SNTAGT. The CDR3 runs 21 residues.

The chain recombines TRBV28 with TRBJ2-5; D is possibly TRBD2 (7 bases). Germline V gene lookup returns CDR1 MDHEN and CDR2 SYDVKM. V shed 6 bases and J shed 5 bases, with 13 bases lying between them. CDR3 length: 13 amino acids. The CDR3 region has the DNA TGTGCCAGCAGGGAGGGGGGGAAGGAGACCCAGTACTTC. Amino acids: CASREGGKETQYF.